There are a few counts of the clone carrying this TCR beta chain. This study enrolled people aged 18 to 89 from about two dozen US geographic areas. These data are taken from a study of blood T cell repertoires in COVID-19. Study details: Acute-phase and convalescent COVID-19 samples originated in the United States, Italy and Spain. From T cells, B-cell-depleted T cells, or PBMCs came the material, which was cDNA or gDNA.

The table came from immunoSEQ multiplex PCR; TCRdb's copy has only in-frame clones and leaves some out. The profile shows about 200,000 clones, around 82% of them singletons. Per the germline V gene, CDR1 is KGHDR and CDR2 is SFDVKD. V was pared by 2 bases and J by 2 bases, with 1 base of the junction left unmatched. The length of the CDR3 is 15 residues. V is TRBV24-1 and J is TRBJ1-4; the match to TRBD1 covers 7 bases. The sequence came from a woman aged 40 to 50 with acute COVID-19. Sample: PBMCs or T cells enriched from blood (not recorded which). The CDR3 loop reads CATSDSGGTNEKLFF. The CDR3 nucleotides read TGTGCCACCAGTGATTCAGGGGGGACTAATGAAAAACTGTTTTTT.